This is a list of T cell receptor beta chains from one sample in a study of neurological immune-mediated disorders. Using its own MiXCR run on the 5' RACE reads, TCRdb lists one record per CDR3 protein. The sample holds under 90,000 distinct CDR3 sequences, around 9.9% seen once. The sample comprised PBMCs. These receptor sequences come from a man in his fifties in good health. Both conserved end residues are part of each CDR3. Each record gives: clone size, J gene, D gene, V gene, CDR3 protein, CDR3 DNA. D genes are given only for firm matches. A row's size may be missing; if present it is once, few, many or a size class.

>many|TRBJ1-2|TRBD1|TRBV20-1
CSATGTGKEGYTF
TGCAGTGCTACCGGGACAGGAAAGGAGGGCTACACCTTC
>many|TRBJ2-7|TRBD2|TRBV20-1
CSATSPSGGYEQYF
TGCAGTGCTACATCACCTAGCGGGGGTTACGAGCAGTACTTC
>many|TRBJ2-2|TRBD2|TRBV27
CASSRSSGIITGELFF
TGTGCCAGCAGTAGATCTAGCGGGATTATCACCGGGGAGCTGTTTTTT
>many|TRBJ1-6|TRBD1|TRBV7-2
CASSPRTGHSPLHF
TGTGCCAGCAGCCCACGGACAGGGCATTCACCCCTCCACTTT
>many|TRBJ2-1|TRBD2|TRBV20-1
CSARVAGGYNEQFF
TGCAGTGCTAGAGTGGCGGGGGGGTACAATGAGCAGTTCTTC
>many|TRBJ2-7|-|TRBV20-1
CSARPYEQYF
TGCAGTGCTAGACCGTACGAGCAGTACTTC
>many|TRBJ2-6|-|TRBV27
CASSFSGANVLTF
TGTGCCAGCAGTTTCTCTGGGGCCAACGTCCTGACTTTC
>many|TRBJ2-7|-|TRBV12-3/TRBV12-4
CASSLDGAYEQYF
TGTGCCAGCAGTTTAGATGGTGCCTACGAGCAGTACTTC
>many|TRBJ2-7|-|TRBV2
CASSQQGSSYEQYF
TGTGCCAGCAGTCAACAGGGAAGCTCCTACGAGCAGTACTTC
>many|TRBJ2-7|TRBD1|TRBV7-9
CASSRDSSSIYEQYF
TGTGCCAGCTCAAGGGACAGCTCAAGTATATACGAGCAGTACTTC
>many|TRBJ2-2|TRBD1|TRBV29-1
CSDRDSENTGELFF
TGCAGCGATAGGGACAGTGAGAACACCGGGGAGCTGTTTTTT
>many|TRBJ2-7|-|TRBV6-6
CASSYQRRVDEQYF
TGTGCCAGCAGTTATCAGCGGAGGGTAGACGAGCAGTACTTC
>many|TRBJ1-1|-|TRBV29-1
CSVDIQTWGAFF
TGCAGCGTTGATATCCAGACATGGGGAGCTTTCTTT
>-|TRBJ2-1|TRBD2|TRBV7-2
CASSPPPGLAGGSKNEQFF
TGTGCCAGCAGCCCCCCTCCGGGGCTAGCGGGAGGGTCGAAGAATGAGCAGTTCTTC
>many|TRBJ2-7|-|TRBV14
CASSRVDRLSYEQYF
TGTGCCAGCAGCCGGGTAGACAGGCTCTCCTACGAGCAGTACTTC
>many|TRBJ2-1|TRBD2|TRBV7-9
CASRFTAGGNEQFF
TGTGCCAGCAGATTCACTGCGGGAGGAAATGAGCAGTTCTTC
>many|TRBJ2-2|TRBD2|TRBV6-2/TRBV6-3
CASSYPTSGDPTGELFF
TGTGCCAGCAGTTATCCGACTAGCGGGGACCCTACCGGGGAGCTGTTTTTT
>many|TRBJ1-4|TRBD1|TRBV5-1
CASSRDRGNEKLFF
TGCGCCAGCAGCCGGGACAGGGGGAATGAAAAACTGTTTTTT
>many|TRBJ2-3|-|TRBV7-2
CASSLVPVTQYF
TGTGCCAGCAGCTTAGTGCCAGTTACGCAGTATTTT
>-|TRBJ2-2|-|TRBV9
CASDTVGAGELFF
TGTGCCAGCGACACGGTGGGGGCCGGGGAGCTGTTTTTT
>many|TRBJ2-2|-|TRBV3-1
CASSQSSGELFF
TGTGCCAGCAGCCAGAGCAGCGGGGAGCTGTTTTTT
>many|TRBJ1-2|TRBD1|TRBV29-1
CSVTGTGDGYTF
TGCAGCGTTACCGGGACAGGGGATGGCTACACCTTC
>many|TRBJ2-2|-|TRBV20-1
CSAQTSLRGAGELFF
TGCAGTGCTCAAACCTCGCTCAGGGGGGCCGGGGAGCTGTTTTTT
>many|TRBJ1-4|-|TRBV28
CASSLDVLTNEKLFF
TGTGCCAGCAGCCTAGACGTCTTGACTAATGAAAAACTGTTTTTT
>many|TRBJ2-1|-|TRBV30
CAWSVGGGALSYNEQFF
TGTGCCTGGAGTGTAGGTGGGGGGGCACTCTCCTACAATGAGCAGTTCTTC
>-|TRBJ1-1|-|TRBV7-2
CASSLFPENTEAFF
TGTGCCAGCAGCTTGTTCCCCGAGAACACTGAAGCTTTCTTT
>many|TRBJ1-2|TRBD1|TRBV10-3
CAISAGTGRGYGYTF
TGTGCCATCAGTGCTGGGACAGGCCGGGGCTATGGCTACACCTTC
>many|TRBJ1-2|-|TRBV28
CASRQRANYGYTF
TGTGCCAGCAGACAGAGGGCGAACTATGGCTACACCTTC
>many|TRBJ2-1|-|TRBV24-1
CATSESPRSSYNEQFF
TGTGCCACCAGTGAGAGCCCCCGCAGCTCCTACAATGAGCAGTTCTTC
>-|TRBJ1-6|-|TRBV10-2
CASSGGRLEGSPLHF
TGCGCCAGCAGTGGTGGCCGCCTCGAGGGTTCACCCCTCCACTTT
>few|TRBJ2-7|-|TRBV3-1
CASSPRERAESEQYF
TGTGCCAGCAGCCCTCGGGAAAGGGCAGAGAGCGAGCAGTACTTC
>many|TRBJ1-1|TRBD1|TRBV5-1
CASSLRGTGHTEAFF
TGCGCCAGCAGCTTGAGGGGGACAGGGCACACTGAAGCTTTCTTT
>many|TRBJ1-2|TRBD1|TRBV5-1
CASSGGQTYGYTF
TGCGCCAGCAGCGGGGGACAGACCTATGGCTACACCTTC
>many|TRBJ2-7|TRBD2|TRBV20-1
CSARYGLAGGIYEQYF
TGCAGTGCTAGATATGGACTAGCGGGAGGCATTTACGAGCAGTACTTC
>many|TRBJ2-5|TRBD2|TRBV5-6
CASSLPTSVQETQYF
TGTGCCAGCAGCTTACCGACTAGCGTACAAGAGACCCAGTACTTC
>many|TRBJ2-1|-|TRBV29-1
CSVRGGEVYNEQFF
TGCAGCGTTCGGGGCGGGGAGGTATACAATGAGCAGTTCTTC
>many|TRBJ2-3|-|TRBV10-3
CAISGFQVGSTDTQYF
TGTGCCATCAGTGGTTTTCAAGTGGGAAGCACAGATACGCAGTATTTT
>many|TRBJ2-5|-|TRBV29-1
CSVPHSQETQYF
TGCAGCGTTCCCCACAGCCAAGAGACCCAGTACTTC
>many|TRBJ1-5|-|TRBV5-6
CASSLSGLQGRSNQPQHF
TGTGCCAGCAGCTTGAGTGGTTTGCAGGGTCGGAGCAATCAGCCCCAGCATTTT
>many|TRBJ2-5|TRBD2|TRBV5-1
CASSPGTETSGRGETQYF
TGCGCCAGCAGCCCCGGGACAGAAACTAGCGGGAGGGGAGAGACCCAGTACTTC
>many|TRBJ2-5|-|TRBV5-1
CASSSLATGNQETQYF
TGCGCCAGCAGCTCCTTAGCTACAGGGAACCAAGAGACCCAGTACTTC
>many|TRBJ1-4|TRBD1|TRBV12-3/TRBV12-4
CASSPTGTGLGMFF
TGTGCCAGCAGCCCTACCGGGACAGGGTTAGGAATGTTTTTT
>many|TRBJ2-3|TRBD1|TRBV5-1
CASSPDRIYTDTQYF
TGCGCCAGCAGCCCGGACAGGATTTACACAGATACGCAGTATTTT
>many|TRBJ2-2|-|TRBV7-2
CASSLVMIADTNTGELFF
TGTGCCAGCAGCTTAGTAATGATAGCGGATACGAACACCGGGGAGCTGTTTTTT
>many|TRBJ1-2|-|TRBV5-1
CASRRDEFYGYTF
TGCGCCAGCAGGCGGGACGAATTCTATGGCTACACCTTC
>many|TRBJ1-5|-|TRBV25-1
CASSPSDGGARRQPQHF
TGTGCCAGCAGTCCGTCCGACGGGGGGGCGAGACGCCAGCCCCAGCATTTT
>many|TRBJ2-6|TRBD1|TRBV6-5
CASSLTGGLFSGANVLTF
TGTGCCAGCTCATTGACAGGGGGTCTGTTCTCTGGGGCCAACGTCCTGACTTTC
>many|TRBJ2-5|-|TRBV10-3
CAITKNPHGETQYF
TGTGCCATCACCAAAAACCCGCACGGGGAGACCCAGTACTTC
>many|TRBJ2-1|-|TRBV4-1
CASSQGAGRLTYNEQFF
TGCGCCAGCAGCCAAGGAGCGGGCCGACTTACCTACAATGAGCAGTTCTTC
>few|TRBJ2-7|-|TRBV20-1
CSARVGLGKYEQYF
TGCAGTGCTAGGGTCGGACTGGGGAAATACGAGCAGTACTTC
>many|TRBJ2-1|TRBD2|TRBV7-3
CASSTGTSGRAVVEQFF
TGTGCCAGCAGCACCGGGACTAGCGGGAGGGCCGTTGTTGAGCAGTTCTTC
>many|TRBJ2-5|-|TRBV9
CASSVGLGQGSSRETQYF
TGTGCCAGCAGCGTAGGTCTTGGGCAGGGGTCGTCAAGGGAGACCCAGTACTTC